Each of the 21 T cell receptor beta chains below was sequenced from the same sample in a study of CD8+CD57+ T cells in acquired aplastic anemia. Patients sequenced had flow cytometry evidence of CD8+CD57+ cell expansion. The use of genomic DNA as template underpinned the TCR beta VDJ and CDR3 profiling. Via MiXCR, TCRdb re-called the reads, giving one row per CDR3 protein. The top ten hold more than 2.5% of the sample, which has 120,000 or so distinct CDR3 sequences, about 40% seen once. The sample was sorted CD4+, CD8+, or CD8+CD57+ T cells (not recorded which) from PBMCs. The source is a human donor with aplastic anemia.

As regards this clonotype: Since a much larger clone is just one base distant, this may be a read error. The V and J genes are TRBV4-1 and TRBJ1-4; D gene uncertain. The CDR3 runs 15 residues. CDR1 and CDR2 (germline): MGHRA, YSYEKL. CDR3 sequence: CAGSPSAGRIEKLFF. The CDR3 bases are TGCGCCGGCAGCCCCAGTGCTGGCCGCATTGAAAAACTGTTTTTT.

The genes are TRBV7-2 and TRBJ2-6; D gene uncertain. V was cut by 5 bases and J by 0 bases, with 8 bases left in between. CDR1 and CDR2 (germline): SGHTA, FQGNSA. This CDR3 region has 15 residues. The CDR3 region has the DNA TGTGCCAGCAGCCTCCAAGTCTCTGGGGCCAACGTCCTGACTTTC. Translating gives CASSLQVSGANVLTF.

Ten or more counts support this clonotype. The rearrangement uses TRBV20-1 and TRBJ1-5; possibly TRBD1 for D (6 bases). Trimming shortened V by 3 bases and J by 5 bases, and 11 bases separated the two germline ends. Germline V gives CDR1 DFQATT, CDR2 SNEGSKA (reference sequence). The CDR3 is 13 amino acids. The CDR3 is CSASNGGDQPQHF. The CDR3 nucleotides read TGCAGTGCTAGTAACGGGGGCGATCAGCCCCAGCATTTT.

As concerns this clonotype: The junction departs from the called germline gene at one end, perhaps through a read error. V and J are TRBV19 and TRBJ1-3; TRBD1 might be the D (6 bases). Germline CDR1 reads LNHDA; CDR2 reads SQIVND (reference sequence). This CDR3 has 16 amino acids. CDR3 sequence: CASSSGQTSFGNTMYF. Written as DNA, the CDR3 is TGTGCCAGTAGTAGCGGACAGACGAGCTTTGGAAACACCATGTATTTT.

In the case of this clonotype: The junction and the germline gene differ at one end; a read error may be behind it. The chain recombines TRBV20-1 with TRBJ2-5; D may match TRBD1 or TRBD2 (5 bases each). The J call is uncertain, as TRBJ2-1 better fits the DNA end. The CDR3 covers 12 residues. Germline CDR1 DFQATT, CDR2 SNEGSKA (reference sequence). Written as DNA, the CDR3 is TGTACGTGGGGGAATGCCTACAATGAGCAGTTCTTC. Its protein product is CTWGNAYNEQFF.

The chain recombines TRBV11-2 with TRBJ2-1; TRBD2 might be the D (5 bases). V was clipped by 4 bases and J by 4 bases, with 17 bases between them. The CDR3 totals 16 residues. The germline gives CDR1 SGHAT, CDR2 FQNNGV. The CDR3 DNA reads TGTGCCAGCAGCTCCGGGGTGGCGCGGGCTTACAATGAGCAGTTCTTC. Residues: CASSSGVARAYNEQFF.

There are many counts of this clonotype. The CDR3: CASTASTDTQYF. CDR3 coding DNA: TGTGCCAGCACAGCTAGCACAGATACGCAGTATTTT. The chain joins TRBV11-2 to TRBJ2-3; D is ambiguous. Germline V gene sequence: CDR1 SGHAT, CDR2 FQNNGV. The CDR3 runs 12 residues. Deletions cut 7 bases from V and 0 bases from J, with 5 bases between.

This clonotype was seen at least ten times. The chain is built from TRBV7-9 and TRBJ1-3; D unclear. Germline lookup yields CDR1 SEHNR and CDR2 FQNEAQ (reference sequence). The V end lost 5 bases, the J end lost 2 bases, and 7 bases lay between the germline ends. The CDR3 extends over 13 amino acids. The CDR3 spells CASSRTPGNTIYF. The CDR3 bases are TGTGCCAGCAGCCGGACCCCTGGAAACACCATATATTTT.

This clonotype was seen repeatedly, ten times or more. CDR3: CSARVSGTGFNEQFF. The CDR3 bases are TGCAGTGCTAGAGTGTCCGGGACAGGTTTCAATGAGCAGTTCTTC. The V gene is TRBV20-1, the J gene TRBJ2-1; 8 bases are a match to TRBD1. The CDR3 has 15 residues. Germline V gene data show CDR1 as DFQATT and CDR2 as SNEGSKA (reference sequence). V shed 1 base and J 6 bases; nucleotides not matched to a gene: 8.

The sample holds a few counts of this clonotype. With a much larger clone just one base away, this may be a read error. The chain links TRBV7-2 to TRBJ2-7; no firm D call. Trimming pared 1 base from V and 0 bases from J, leaving 10 bases between. CDR3 length: 15 residues. The germline V gene encodes CDR1 SGHTA and CDR2 FQGNSA. This chain's CDR3 is CASSLGGGRSYEQYF. The DNA for the CDR3 is TGTGCCAGCAGCTTAGGAGGCGGTCGCTCCTACGAGCAGTACTTC. Variable domain in full (rest from reference TRBV7-2 and TRBJ2-7): GAGVSQSPSNKVTEKGKDVELRCDPISGHTALYWYRQSLGQGLEFLIYFQGNSAPDKSGLPSDRFSAERTGGSVSTLTIQRTQQEDSAVYLCASSLGGGRSYEQYFGPGTRLTVT.

This clonotype has just a few counts. One base away lies a much larger clone, so this may be a sequencing read error. The rearrangement joins TRBV7-9 to TRBJ1-5; D uncertain. Germline lookup yields CDR1 SEHNR and CDR2 FQNEAQ (reference sequence). With 5 bases removed from V and 6 bases from J, the gap between germline ends came to 14 bases. The length of the CDR3 is 14 residues. The CDR3 protein is CASSPPPGPQPQHF. The DNA for the CDR3 is TGTGCCAGCAGCCCACCCCCCGGCCCTCAGCCCCAGCATTTT.

Ten or more counts support this clonotype. The chain recombines TRBV10-2 with TRBJ1-1; D is uncertain. Germline V gene lookup returns CDR1 WSHSY and CDR2 SAAADI. The CDR3 is 15 amino acids. V lost 10 bases and J 2 bases, leaving 20 bases between the germline ends. This CDR3 is CATSVLRALNTEAFF. Here the CDR3 DNA reads TGCGCCACCTCTGTCCTTCGGGCCCTAAACACTGAAGCTTTCTTT.

This rearrangement joins TRBV7-2 to TRBJ1-5; D remains ambiguous. There are 12 residues in the CDR3. The V gene's germline CDR1 is SGHTA and CDR2 FQGNSA. Trimming stripped 3 bases from V and 4 bases from J, with 4 bases between. The CDR3 DNA reads as TGTGCCAGCAGCTTGCCGAATCAGCCCCAGCATTTT. It encodes CASSLPNQPQHF.

This clonotype was seen more than once but under ten times. This clone may be a read error of a much larger clone one base away. This chain connects TRBV19 to TRBJ2-1; D not resolved. The CDR3 is 15 residues long. The V gene's germline CDR1 is LNHDA and CDR2 SQIVND (reference sequence). The CDR3 here is CASSMDRSSHNEQFF. The CDR3 region has the DNA TGTGCCAGTAGTATGGACCGAAGCTCCCACAATGAGCAGTTCTTC.

The rearrangement joins TRBV29-1 to TRBJ2-7, with D perhaps given as TRBD1 or TRBD2 (6 bases each). Germline V lookup: CDR1 SQVTM, CDR2 ANQGSEA. This CDR3 region has 16 residues. V lost 6 bases and J lost 6, with 27 bases in between. CDR3 sequence reads: CSVWEAGGGLPGEQYF. The CDR3, as DNA: TGCAGCGTCTGGGAGGCTGGGGGCGGTTTACCTGGCGAGCAGTACTTC.

As for this clonotype: Just one base apart from a much larger clone, this may be a read error. The chain employs TRBV5-1 and TRBJ2-5; D is ambiguous. Trimming shortened V by 3 bases and J by 2 bases, and 14 bases separated the two germline ends. Germline V gives CDR1 SGHRS, CDR2 YFSETQ. The CDR3 runs to 15 residues. The CDR3 protein is CASSWLEQIQETQYF. The CDR3 DNA sequence: TGCGCCAGCAGCTGGTTGGAACAGATTCAAGAGACCCAGTACTTC.

As concerns this clonotype: A much larger clone differs by one base, so this may be a read error. The V and J genes are TRBV20-1 and TRBJ1-1; D call uncertain. From germline, CDR1 is DFQATT and CDR2 SNEGSKA (reference sequence). The CDR3 covers 10 residues. The V end was cut by 6 bases, the J end by 11 bases, with 13 bases between. DNA of the CDR3: TGCAGTGCCCGGGCAGAGGCGGCTTTCTTT. It yields the protein CSARAEAAFF.

The V call is TRBV7-2, the J call TRBJ1-1, with D tentatively TRBD1 (6 bases). The CDR3 extends over 15 amino acids. Germline V gives CDR1 SGHTA, CDR2 FQGNSA. Trimming took 8 bases from V and 1 from J, leaving 17 bases between them. CDR3 DNA: TGTGCCAGCGGTTTAGGGGGACTTAAGAACACTGAAGCTTTCTTT. Translating it yields CASGLGGLKNTEAFF.

This clonotype appeared a few times. The DNA of the CDR3 is TGTGCCAGCAGCCCCGGGTTTGATTCACCCCTCCACTTT. Translation: CASSPGFDSPLHF. The genes are TRBV7-6 and TRBJ1-6; no clear D gene. Per the germline V gene, CDR1 is SGHVS and CDR2 is FNYEAQ. The CDR3 covers 13 residues. V was clipped by 5 bases and J by 8 bases, with 10 bases between them.

This clonotype was found a few times. The rearrangement links TRBV24-1 to TRBJ2-3; 9 bases align to TRBD1. Trimming at V came to 5 bases and at J to 4 bases, leaving 15 bases not matched to a gene. Per the germline V gene, CDR1 is KGHDR and CDR2 is SFDVKD. This CDR3 has 18 amino acids. DNA of the CDR3: TGTGCCACCAGTGTCCGACCCCACGGGACAGGGACGTCAGATACGCAGTATTTT. Amino acid sequence: CATSVRPHGTGTSDTQYF.

This clonotype was detected ten times or more. This chain joins TRBV5-1 and TRBJ2-2; no firm D call. This CDR3 contains 15 residues. The germline gives CDR1 SGHRS, CDR2 YFSETQ. Trimming pared 2 bases from V and 3 bases from J, leaving 11 bases between. The CDR3 loop reads CASSFDGQDTGELFF. Here the CDR3 DNA reads TGCGCCAGCAGCTTTGATGGCCAGGACACCGGGGAGCTGTTTTTT.